This TCR beta chain was identified in a study of blood T cell repertoires in COVID-19. The overall study: T cells, B-cell-depleted T cells, or PBMCs provided the cDNA or gDNA that served as material.

V was clipped by 4 bases and J by 5 bases, with 11 bases between them. CDR1 SNHLY and CDR2 FYNNEI come from the germline V gene. CDR3 size: 14 residues. Participant age was roughly 18 to 90 years, and participants resided in fewer than 25 US areas. Participant reports of clinical history set cohort assignment. How the authors handled the data: Amplification from reference gene primers served as the basis for estimated nucleated cell counts. The method was immunoSEQ multiplex PCR; TCRdb's version includes in-frame clones alone and lacks a portion of them. The V and J calls and clone size come from that table; D and trimming were worked out from the DNA. The sample lists 130,000 or so clones, around 83% occurring once.

The sequencing input was PBMCs or T cells enriched from blood (not recorded which). This TCR was sampled from a young man who had recovered from COVID-19. This rearrangement joins TRBV2 to TRBJ1-4; D is possibly TRBD1 (6 bases). CDR3 DNA: TGTGCCAGCAGTGGGCAGGGGCGGAATGAAAAACTGTTTTTT. Protein: CASSGQGRNEKLFF.